A selection of T cell receptor beta chains follows, all from one sample in a study of T-cell memory formation after mild COVID-19. TCRdb independently ran MiXCR on the 5' RACE reads; one entry per CDR3 protein. The data contain 400,000 or so distinct CDR3 sequences, 21% of them singletons. Input material: PBMCs or a T cell subset sorted from them (not recorded which). These receptors all stem from an adult woman who had mild COVID-19 (a few samples of this study predate the infection). Cell type and time point are not known. CDR3s include the opening cysteine and the closing phenylalanine or tryptophan. The order of the fields is D gene, V gene, clone size, J gene, CDR3 DNA, CDR3 protein. D genes are given only for firm matches. The size field is filled for only some rows; it gives once, few, many or a size class.

d_call: TRBD1; v_call: TRBV3-1; clone_size: few; j_call: TRBJ1-3; cdr3_nt: TGTGCCAGCAGCCCTACAGGGGGCTTTGGAAACACCATATATTTT; cdr3_aa: CASSPTGGFGNTIYF
d_call: .; v_call: TRBV9; clone_size: few; j_call: TRBJ1-1; cdr3_nt: TGTGCCAGCAGCGTAGTAGGGGCGGAGACGGCTTTCTTT; cdr3_aa: CASSVVGAETAFF
d_call: .; v_call: TRBV12-3/TRBV12-4; clone_size: .; j_call: TRBJ1-2; cdr3_nt: TGTGCCAGCAGTTTCTTCCAGGGGCCAAACTATGGCTACACCTTC; cdr3_aa: CASSFFQGPNYGYTF
d_call: .; v_call: TRBV24-1; clone_size: few; j_call: TRBJ1-2; cdr3_nt: TGTGCCACCAGTGTTTCGGAGGATTATGGCTACACCTTC; cdr3_aa: CATSVSEDYGYTF
d_call: .; v_call: TRBV6-2/TRBV6-3; clone_size: few; j_call: TRBJ2-5; cdr3_nt: TGTGCCAGCAACCCGGGACTTCTATGGGAGACCCAGTACTTC; cdr3_aa: CASNPGLLWETQYF
d_call: .; v_call: TRBV7-9; clone_size: .; j_call: TRBJ2-1; cdr3_nt: TGTGCCAGCAGCTTAAGAGGGCAGGGGATTCGACAGTTCTTC; cdr3_aa: CASSLRGQGIRQFF
d_call: .; v_call: TRBV4-3; clone_size: few; j_call: TRBJ2-7; cdr3_nt: TGCGCCAGCAGCCAAGAGACAGTACAATTCTACGAGCAGTACTTC; cdr3_aa: CASSQETVQFYEQYF
d_call: TRBD1; v_call: TRBV19; clone_size: .; j_call: TRBJ2-1; cdr3_nt: TGTGCCAGTAGTATAGAGGGGACAGGGGAAAATGAGCAGTTCTTC; cdr3_aa: CASSIEGTGENEQFF
d_call: .; v_call: TRBV12-3/TRBV12-4; clone_size: few; j_call: TRBJ2-7; cdr3_nt: TGTGCCAGCAGTTTGGGACATGGAAACGGCGAGCAGTACTTC; cdr3_aa: CASSLGHGNGEQYF
d_call: TRBD2; v_call: TRBV20-1; clone_size: .; j_call: TRBJ2-7; cdr3_nt: TGCAGTGCTAGAGTGGGTGCTTATTCTCAAACTAGCGGGCTCACCTACGAGCAGTACTTC; cdr3_aa: CSARVGAYSQTSGLTYEQYF
d_call: TRBD1; v_call: TRBV29-1; clone_size: .; j_call: TRBJ1-4; cdr3_nt: TGCAGCGTTGAAGAGGACAGGCGTTCTAAACTGTTTTTT; cdr3_aa: CSVEEDRRSKLFF
d_call: .; v_call: TRBV18; clone_size: few; j_call: TRBJ1-3; cdr3_nt: TGTGCCAGCTCCCCTACGGGACTTCTGAGCTCTGGAAACACCATATATTTT; cdr3_aa: CASSPTGLLSSGNTIYF
d_call: .; v_call: TRBV20-1; clone_size: few; j_call: TRBJ1-6; cdr3_nt: TGCAGTGCTAGGGGGGTGGACTCCTATAATTCACCCCTCCACTTT; cdr3_aa: CSARGVDSYNSPLHF
d_call: TRBD2; v_call: TRBV6-6; clone_size: .; j_call: TRBJ2-7; cdr3_nt: TGTGCCAGCAGAGATAGGACTAGGATCTACGAGCAGTACTTC; cdr3_aa: CASRDRTRIYEQYF
d_call: .; v_call: TRBV20-1; clone_size: .; j_call: TRBJ1-6; cdr3_nt: TGCAGTGCTAGAGTTGGGAATTCACCCCTCCACTTT; cdr3_aa: CSARVGNSPLHF
d_call: TRBD2; v_call: TRBV29-1; clone_size: few; j_call: TRBJ2-7; cdr3_nt: TGCAGCGTTGAAGCTAGCGGGAGTGGCGAGCAGTACTTC; cdr3_aa: CSVEASGSGEQYF
d_call: TRBD2; v_call: TRBV20-1; clone_size: few; j_call: TRBJ2-1; cdr3_nt: TGCAGTGCTAGAGGCCGACGGGCCTTAGCGGGGGGTTTCAATGAGCAGTTCTTC; cdr3_aa: CSARGRRALAGGFNEQFF
d_call: TRBD2; v_call: TRBV7-6; clone_size: few; j_call: TRBJ2-7; cdr3_nt: TGTGCCAGCAGCCCCCGACTAGCGGGAGGGTACGAGCAGTACTTC; cdr3_aa: CASSPRLAGGYEQYF
d_call: .; v_call: TRBV12-3/TRBV12-4; clone_size: .; j_call: TRBJ1-6; cdr3_nt: TGTGCCAGCAGTTTAGACGGCAATTCACCCCTCCACTTT; cdr3_aa: CASSLDGNSPLHF
d_call: TRBD2; v_call: TRBV4-2; clone_size: few; j_call: TRBJ2-2; cdr3_nt: TGTGCCAGCAGCCAAGAGTCTCTAGCGGGAGCGTCCACCGGGGAGCTGTTTTTT; cdr3_aa: CASSQESLAGASTGELFF
d_call: TRBD1; v_call: TRBV24-1; clone_size: many; j_call: TRBJ1-5; cdr3_nt: TGTGCCACCAGTGATTCCGGACAGGGGAATCAGCCCCAGCATTTT; cdr3_aa: CATSDSGQGNQPQHF
d_call: .; v_call: TRBV7-9; clone_size: .; j_call: TRBJ2-2; cdr3_nt: TGTGCCAGCAGCTTAGCGGGCACCATGGAGCTGTTTTTT; cdr3_aa: CASSLAGTMELFF
d_call: .; v_call: TRBV5-1; clone_size: few; j_call: TRBJ2-1; cdr3_nt: TGCGCCAGCAGCTCCTCCGGGCCCTTGGGTGAGCAGTTCTTC; cdr3_aa: CASSSSGPLGEQFF
d_call: TRBD2; v_call: TRBV20-1; clone_size: few; j_call: TRBJ2-1; cdr3_nt: TGCAGTGCTAGAAAGCGGCTAGCGGGGATTAGCTCCTACAATGAGCAGTTCTTC; cdr3_aa: CSARKRLAGISSYNEQFF
d_call: .; v_call: TRBV12-3/TRBV12-4; clone_size: few; j_call: TRBJ1-1; cdr3_nt: TGTGCCAGCAGTTTAGCGCAACAGCCGAACACTGAAGCTTTCTTT; cdr3_aa: CASSLAQQPNTEAFF
d_call: .; v_call: TRBV29-1; clone_size: .; j_call: TRBJ2-5; cdr3_nt: TGCAGCGTTGGGGGATATGGGGAGACCCAGTACTTC; cdr3_aa: CSVGGYGETQYF
d_call: .; v_call: TRBV7-2; clone_size: few; j_call: TRBJ1-1; cdr3_nt: TGTGCCAGCAGCTTACAAAGGCAGAGGAACACTGAAGCTTTCTTT; cdr3_aa: CASSLQRQRNTEAFF
d_call: TRBD1; v_call: TRBV24-1; clone_size: .; j_call: TRBJ2-1; cdr3_nt: TGTGCCACCAGTGAGCCCGGACAGGGGCCCTACAATGAGCAGTTCTTC; cdr3_aa: CATSEPGQGPYNEQFF
d_call: TRBD2; v_call: TRBV15; clone_size: few; j_call: TRBJ2-7; cdr3_nt: TGTGCCACCAGCAGAGTGACTAGCGGCTACGAGCAGTACTTC; cdr3_aa: CATSRVTSGYEQYF
d_call: TRBD2; v_call: TRBV11-2; clone_size: .; j_call: TRBJ2-5; cdr3_nt: TGTGCCAGCAGTTCGCGTGTCTGGCGGGAGGGTAGAGAGACCCAGTACTTC; cdr3_aa: CASSSRVWREGRETQYF
d_call: TRBD2; v_call: TRBV7-3; clone_size: few; j_call: TRBJ2-2; cdr3_nt: TGTGCCAGCAGCTCTACGGCGGGAGTGCTGTTTTTT; cdr3_aa: CASSSTAGVLFF
d_call: TRBD1; v_call: TRBV6-5; clone_size: .; j_call: TRBJ1-1; cdr3_nt: TGTGCCAGCAGGAAGGACAGGGGGGGCCTTGAAGCTTTCTTT; cdr3_aa: CASRKDRGGLEAFF
d_call: .; v_call: TRBV6-1; clone_size: .; j_call: TRBJ2-7; cdr3_nt: TGTGCCAGCAGTGGATGGACAGACTACGAGCAGTACTTC; cdr3_aa: CASSGWTDYEQYF
d_call: TRBD1; v_call: TRBV24-1; clone_size: many; j_call: TRBJ2-1; cdr3_nt: TGTGCCACCAGTGATTTGCGGACCGGGACAGGGGGCCTTGATGAGCAGTTCTTC; cdr3_aa: CATSDLRTGTGGLDEQFF
d_call: .; v_call: TRBV6-5; clone_size: .; j_call: TRBJ1-2; cdr3_nt: TGTGCCAGCAGTTACTCGTCGACAGTTTCTAACTATGGCTACACCTTC; cdr3_aa: CASSYSSTVSNYGYTF
d_call: .; v_call: TRBV5-1; clone_size: many; j_call: TRBJ1-1; cdr3_nt: TGTGCCAGCAGCTTGGCGGGGACAAACACTGAAGCTTTCTTT; cdr3_aa: CASSLAGTNTEAFF
d_call: .; v_call: TRBV9; clone_size: .; j_call: TRBJ2-5; cdr3_nt: TGTGCCAGCAGCGTAGGAATTCGGCCAAGAAAAGAGACCCAGTACTTC; cdr3_aa: CASSVGIRPRKETQYF
d_call: .; v_call: TRBV7-2; clone_size: few; j_call: TRBJ2-1; cdr3_nt: TGTGCCAGCAGCTTAGGTGTTTCGATCGGGAATGAGCAGTTCTTC; cdr3_aa: CASSLGVSIGNEQFF
d_call: .; v_call: TRBV6-2/TRBV6-3; clone_size: few; j_call: TRBJ2-7; cdr3_nt: TGTGCCAGCAGTTACTTGCGGGACGTACCCTACGAGCAGTACTTC; cdr3_aa: CASSYLRDVPYEQYF
d_call: TRBD1; v_call: TRBV5-6; clone_size: .; j_call: TRBJ2-7; cdr3_nt: TGTGCCAGCAGCGGGACACAGGGGCTAAGCTCCTACGAGCAGTACTTC; cdr3_aa: CASSGTQGLSSYEQYF
d_call: TRBD2; v_call: TRBV5-1; clone_size: few; j_call: TRBJ2-5; cdr3_nt: TGCGCCAGCAGCGGTAGCGGGAGAAGAGAGACCCAGTACTTC; cdr3_aa: CASSGSGRRETQYF
d_call: .; v_call: TRBV19; clone_size: many; j_call: TRBJ1-4; cdr3_nt: TGTGCCAGTAGCTCCACCCGGGGTGAAAAACTGTTTTTT; cdr3_aa: CASSSTRGEKLFF